What follows describes a single T cell receptor beta chain. Antigen: not known. CDR1 and CDR2 (germline): SGHTA, FQGNSA. V was pared by 1 base and J by 6 bases, with 5 bases of the junction left unmatched. This CDR3 is built from 15 residues. These data belong to a study of cytomegalovirus exposure and HLA in healthy donors. Vbeta (60) and Jbeta (13) primers were used in the PCR. The data were produced by immunoSEQ multiplex PCR, yet TCRdb's version contains in-frame clones alone and is incomplete. The table has about 130,000 clones, 65% to 85% seen once; the top ten hold around 1.9%. Study-wide results and limits: Because they were indistinguishable, some V segments, including TRBV6-2 and TRBV6-3, were excluded. Previously analyzed data showed that most TCR beta V segments were productive at a frequency of about 90% or about 30%.

The chain joins TRBV7-2 to TRBJ1-5, with 8 positions matching TRBD1. Sequenced: PBMCs. The clonotype comes from a woman in her 40s in good health and CMV-seronegative. Here the CDR3 DNA reads TGTGCCAGCAGCTTAGGCCAGGGGGCAAGTCAGCCCCAGCATTTT. Translation: CASSLGQGASQPQHF.